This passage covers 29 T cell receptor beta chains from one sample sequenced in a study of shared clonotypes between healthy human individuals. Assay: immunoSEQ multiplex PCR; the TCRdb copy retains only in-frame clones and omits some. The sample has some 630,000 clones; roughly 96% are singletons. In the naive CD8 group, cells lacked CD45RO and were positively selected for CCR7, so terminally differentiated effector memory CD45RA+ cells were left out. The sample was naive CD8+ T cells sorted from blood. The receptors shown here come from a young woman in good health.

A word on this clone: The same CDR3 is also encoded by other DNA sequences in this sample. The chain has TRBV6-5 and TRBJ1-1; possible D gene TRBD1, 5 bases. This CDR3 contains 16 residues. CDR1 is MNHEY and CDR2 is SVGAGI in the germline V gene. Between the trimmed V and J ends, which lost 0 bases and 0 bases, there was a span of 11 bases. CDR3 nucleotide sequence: TGTGCCAGCAGTTACTCCCTGACAGCAATGAACACTGAAGCTTTCTTT. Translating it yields CASSYSLTAMNTEAFF.

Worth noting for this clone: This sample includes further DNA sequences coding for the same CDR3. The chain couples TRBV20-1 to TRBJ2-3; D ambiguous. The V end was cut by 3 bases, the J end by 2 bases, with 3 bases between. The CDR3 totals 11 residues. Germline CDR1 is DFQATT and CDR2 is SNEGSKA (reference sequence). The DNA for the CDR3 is TGCAGTGCTAGGACCACAGATACGCAGTATTTT. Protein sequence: CSARTTDTQYF.

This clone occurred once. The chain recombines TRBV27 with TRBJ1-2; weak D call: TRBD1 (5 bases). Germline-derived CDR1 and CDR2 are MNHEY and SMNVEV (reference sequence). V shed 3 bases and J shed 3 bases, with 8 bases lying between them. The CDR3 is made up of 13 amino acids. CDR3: CASSFSGYYGYTF. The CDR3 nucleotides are TGTGCCAGCAGTTTTTCAGGGTACTATGGCTACACCTTC.

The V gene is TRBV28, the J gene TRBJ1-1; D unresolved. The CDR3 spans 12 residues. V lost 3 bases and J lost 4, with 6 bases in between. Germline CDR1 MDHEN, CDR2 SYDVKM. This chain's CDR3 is CASSFILTEAFF. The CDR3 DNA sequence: TGTGCCAGCAGTTTTATCCTCACTGAAGCTTTCTTT.

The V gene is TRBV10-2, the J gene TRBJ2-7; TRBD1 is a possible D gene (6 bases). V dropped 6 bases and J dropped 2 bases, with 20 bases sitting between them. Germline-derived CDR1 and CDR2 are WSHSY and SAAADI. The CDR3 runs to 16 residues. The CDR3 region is CASRGAPGLVPYEQYF. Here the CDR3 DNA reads TGCGCCAGCAGGGGGGCCCCGGGGTTAGTACCCTACGAGCAGTACTTC.

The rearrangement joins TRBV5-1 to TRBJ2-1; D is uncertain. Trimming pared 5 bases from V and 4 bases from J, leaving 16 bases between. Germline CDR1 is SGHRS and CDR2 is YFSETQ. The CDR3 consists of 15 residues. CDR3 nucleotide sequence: TGCGCCAGCAGTTCATCTCGGAACATGTACAATGAGCAGTTCTTC. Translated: CASSSSRNMYNEQFF. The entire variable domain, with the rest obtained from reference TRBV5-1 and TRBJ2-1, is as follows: KAGVTQTPRYLIKTRGQQVTLSCSPISGHRSVSWYQQTPGQGLQFLFEYFSETQRNKGNFPGRFSGRQFSNSRSEMNVSTLELGDSALYLCASSSSRNMYNEQFFGPGTRLTVL.

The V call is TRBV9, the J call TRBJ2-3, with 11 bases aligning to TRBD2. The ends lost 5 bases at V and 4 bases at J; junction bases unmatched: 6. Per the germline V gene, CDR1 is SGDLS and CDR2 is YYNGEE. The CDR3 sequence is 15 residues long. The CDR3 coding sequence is TGTGCCAGCAGTCCGACTAGCGGGAACGCAGATACGCAGTATTTT. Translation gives CASSPTSGNADTQYF.

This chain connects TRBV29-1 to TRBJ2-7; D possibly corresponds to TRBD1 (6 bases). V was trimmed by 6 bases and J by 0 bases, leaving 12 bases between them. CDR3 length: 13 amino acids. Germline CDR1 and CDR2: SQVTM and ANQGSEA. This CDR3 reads CSVNRESSYEQYF. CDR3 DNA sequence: TGCAGCGTAAACAGGGAGAGCTCCTACGAGCAGTACTTC.

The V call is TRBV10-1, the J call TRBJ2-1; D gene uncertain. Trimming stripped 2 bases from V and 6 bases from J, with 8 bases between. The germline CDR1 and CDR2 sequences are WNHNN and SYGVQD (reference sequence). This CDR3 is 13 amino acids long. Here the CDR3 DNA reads TGCGCCAGCAGTGAGATAAGGACCAATGAGCAGTTCTTC. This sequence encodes CASSEIRTNEQFF.

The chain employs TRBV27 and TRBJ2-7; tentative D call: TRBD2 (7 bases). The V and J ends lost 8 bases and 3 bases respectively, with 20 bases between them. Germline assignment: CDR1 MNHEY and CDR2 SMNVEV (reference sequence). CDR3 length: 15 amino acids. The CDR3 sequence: CASFPLGGGHYEQYF. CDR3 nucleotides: TGTGCCAGCTTCCCCCTGGGGGGGGGACACTACGAGCAGTACTTC.

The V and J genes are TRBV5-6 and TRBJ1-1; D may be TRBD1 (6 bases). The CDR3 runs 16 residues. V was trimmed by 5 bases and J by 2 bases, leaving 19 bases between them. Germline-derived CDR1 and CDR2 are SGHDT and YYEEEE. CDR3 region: CASSWLTGPANTEAFF. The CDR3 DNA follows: TGTGCCAGCAGTTGGTTGACAGGCCCCGCAAACACTGAAGCTTTCTTT.

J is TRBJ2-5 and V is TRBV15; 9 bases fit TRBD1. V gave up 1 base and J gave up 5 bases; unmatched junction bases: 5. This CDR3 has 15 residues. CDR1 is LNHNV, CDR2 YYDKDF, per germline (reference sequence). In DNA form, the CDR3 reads TGTGCCACCAGCAGAGGGGAGGGACAGGGTGAGACCCAGTACTTC. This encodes CATSRGEGQGETQYF.

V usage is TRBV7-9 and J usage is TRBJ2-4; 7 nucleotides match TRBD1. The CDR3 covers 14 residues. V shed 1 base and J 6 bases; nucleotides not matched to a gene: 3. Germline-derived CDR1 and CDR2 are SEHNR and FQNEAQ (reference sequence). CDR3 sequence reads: CASSLVAGGNIQYF. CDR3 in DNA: TGTGCCAGCAGCTTAGTTGCAGGGGGAAACATTCAGTACTTC.

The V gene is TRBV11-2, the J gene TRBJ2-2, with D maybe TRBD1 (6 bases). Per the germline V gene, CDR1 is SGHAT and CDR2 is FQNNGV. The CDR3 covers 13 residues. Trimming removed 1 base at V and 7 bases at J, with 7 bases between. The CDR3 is CASSLVGGGELFF. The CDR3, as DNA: TGTGCCAGCAGCTTAGTAGGGGGCGGGGAGCTGTTTTTT.

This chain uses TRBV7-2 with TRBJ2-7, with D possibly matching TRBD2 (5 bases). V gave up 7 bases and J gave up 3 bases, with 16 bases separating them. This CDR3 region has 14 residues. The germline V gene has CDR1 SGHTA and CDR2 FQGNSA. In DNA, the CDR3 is TGTGCCAGCACCTCTTACCGGGGTTACTACGAGCAGTACTTC. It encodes CASTSYRGYYEQYF.

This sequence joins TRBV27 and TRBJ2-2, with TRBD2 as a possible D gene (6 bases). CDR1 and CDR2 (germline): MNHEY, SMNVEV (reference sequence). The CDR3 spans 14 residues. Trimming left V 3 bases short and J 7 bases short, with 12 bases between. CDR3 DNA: TGTGCCAGCAGTTTCAGACTAGTGGGCGGGGAGCTGTTTTTT. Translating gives CASSFRLVGGELFF.

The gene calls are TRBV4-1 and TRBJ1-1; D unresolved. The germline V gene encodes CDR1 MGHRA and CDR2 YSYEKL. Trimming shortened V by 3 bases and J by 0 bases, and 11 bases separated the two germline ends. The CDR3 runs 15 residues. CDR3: CASSHFGVVNTEAFF. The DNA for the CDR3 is TGCGCCAGCAGCCATTTCGGAGTGGTGAACACTGAAGCTTTCTTT.

The DNA of the CDR3 is TGTGCCAGCAGCATGACAGGGCGTGGGGAGCAGTACTTC. Protein product: CASSMTGRGEQYF. The chain uses TRBV5-6 and TRBJ2-7, with 7 nucleotides matching TRBD1. Per the germline V gene, CDR1 is SGHDT and CDR2 is YYEEEE. The CDR3 is made up of 13 amino acids. The V gene end was trimmed by 4 bases and the J gene end by 7 bases; junction bases not matched to a gene: 8.

CDR3 nucleotide sequence: TGTGCCAGCAGTATCACAGGGGCGGAAGAGACCCAGTACTTC. Its protein product is CASSITGAEETQYF. J is TRBJ2-5 and V is TRBV27, with 7 bases that match TRBD1. J lost 3 bases, V lost 5 bases, and 6 bases had no gene match. This CDR3 comprises 14 residues. From germline, CDR1 is MNHEY and CDR2 SMNVEV (reference sequence).

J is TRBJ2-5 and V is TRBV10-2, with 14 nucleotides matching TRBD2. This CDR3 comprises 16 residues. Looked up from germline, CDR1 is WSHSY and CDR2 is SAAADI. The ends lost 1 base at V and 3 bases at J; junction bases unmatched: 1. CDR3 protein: CASSELGLAGEETQYF. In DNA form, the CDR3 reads TGCGCCAGCAGTGAGTTGGGACTAGCGGGAGAAGAGACCCAGTACTTC.

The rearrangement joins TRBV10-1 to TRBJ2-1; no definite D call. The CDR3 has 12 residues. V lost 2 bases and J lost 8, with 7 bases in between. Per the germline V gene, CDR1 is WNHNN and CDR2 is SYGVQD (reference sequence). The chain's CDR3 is CASSEVGYEQFF. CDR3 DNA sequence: TGCGCCAGCAGTGAGGTGGGCTATGAGCAGTTCTTC.

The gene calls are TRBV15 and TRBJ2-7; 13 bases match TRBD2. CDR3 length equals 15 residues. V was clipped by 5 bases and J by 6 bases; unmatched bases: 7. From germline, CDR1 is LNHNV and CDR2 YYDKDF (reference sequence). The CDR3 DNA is TGTGCCACCAGCGGCGGACTAGCGGGAGAAGGCGAGCAGTACTTC. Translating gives CATSGGLAGEGEQYF.

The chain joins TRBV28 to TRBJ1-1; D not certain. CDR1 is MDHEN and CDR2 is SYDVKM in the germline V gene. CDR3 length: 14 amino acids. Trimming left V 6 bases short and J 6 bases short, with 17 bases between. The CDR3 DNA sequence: TGTGCCAGCAGCCAACGAAGGATTTTCGCTGAAGCTTTCTTT. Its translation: CASSQRRIFAEAFF.

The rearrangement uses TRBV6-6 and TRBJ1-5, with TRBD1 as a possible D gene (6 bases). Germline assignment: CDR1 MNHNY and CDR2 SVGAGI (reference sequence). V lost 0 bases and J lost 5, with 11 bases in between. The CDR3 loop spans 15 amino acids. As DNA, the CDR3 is TGTGCCAGCAGTTACTCTAGGGGGTCGTATCAGCCCCAGCATTTT. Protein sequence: CASSYSRGSYQPQHF.

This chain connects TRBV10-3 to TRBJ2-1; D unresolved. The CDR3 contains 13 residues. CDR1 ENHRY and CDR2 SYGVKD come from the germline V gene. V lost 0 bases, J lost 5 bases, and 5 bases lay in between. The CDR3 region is CAISESLHNEQFF. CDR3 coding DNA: TGTGCCATCAGTGAGTCGCTTCACAATGAGCAGTTCTTC.

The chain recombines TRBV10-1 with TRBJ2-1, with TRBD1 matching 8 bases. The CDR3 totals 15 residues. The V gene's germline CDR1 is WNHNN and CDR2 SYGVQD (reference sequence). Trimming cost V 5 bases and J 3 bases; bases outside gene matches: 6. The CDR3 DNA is TGCGCCAGCAGTCACGGACAGGGATTCTACAATGAGCAGTTCTTC. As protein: CASSHGQGFYNEQFF.

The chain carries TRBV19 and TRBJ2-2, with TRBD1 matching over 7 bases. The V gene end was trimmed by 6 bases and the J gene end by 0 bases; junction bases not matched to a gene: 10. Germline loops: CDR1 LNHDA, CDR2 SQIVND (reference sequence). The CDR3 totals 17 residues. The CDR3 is CASSPQGPPANTGELFF. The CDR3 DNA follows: TGTGCCAGTAGCCCACAGGGGCCCCCTGCGAACACCGGGGAGCTGTTTTTT.

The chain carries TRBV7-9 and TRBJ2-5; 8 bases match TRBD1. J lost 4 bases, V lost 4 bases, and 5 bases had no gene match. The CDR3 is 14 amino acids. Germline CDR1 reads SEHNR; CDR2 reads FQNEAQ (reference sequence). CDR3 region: CASSSTGVTETQYF. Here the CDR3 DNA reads TGTGCCAGCAGCTCGACAGGGGTTACAGAGACCCAGTACTTC.

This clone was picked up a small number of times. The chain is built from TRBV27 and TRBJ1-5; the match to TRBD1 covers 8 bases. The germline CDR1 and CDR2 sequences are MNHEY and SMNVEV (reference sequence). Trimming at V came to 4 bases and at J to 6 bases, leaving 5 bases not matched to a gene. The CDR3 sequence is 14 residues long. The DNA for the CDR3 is TGTGCCAGCAGTTCGACAGGGGCGAGTCAGCCCCAGCATTTT. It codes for CASSSTGASQPQHF.